These T cell receptor beta chains were read from a single sample in a study of blood T cell repertoires in COVID-19. Assay used: immunoSEQ multiplex PCR; TCRdb lists only in-frame clones, some missing. The profile covers some 350,000 clones, with 85% to 90% appearing a single time and approximately 1% taken by the ten largest. The material sequenced was PBMCs or T cells enriched from blood (not recorded which). These receptors came from a man aged 18-30 years who had recovered from COVID-19. The CDR3 runs from the conserved cysteine through the conserved F or W. Fields, in order: CDR3 DNA, CDR3 protein, D gene, clone size, J gene, V gene. The D gene is left open where the match is weak. Clone size is given for some rows only: seen once, a few or many times, or a class if the clone is expanded.

CDR3nt: TGTGCCAGCAGATCTAGCCTGGGCTTCTATGGCTACACCTTC; CDR3aa: CASRSSLGFYGYTF; d_gene: .; abundance: .; j_gene: TRBJ1-2; v_gene: TRBV28
CDR3nt: TGTGCCAGCTCACCACGGCTAGCGGACGAGCAGTACTTC; CDR3aa: CASSPRLADEQYF; d_gene: TRBD2; abundance: .; j_gene: TRBJ2-7; v_gene: TRBV18
CDR3nt: TGTGCCAGCAGCTTGTCAGTAGCCAAAAACATTCAGTACTTC; CDR3aa: CASSLSVAKNIQYF; d_gene: .; abundance: .; j_gene: TRBJ2-4; v_gene: TRBV5-4
CDR3nt: TGTGCCAGCAGTACAGGATCCTACGAGCAGTACTTC; CDR3aa: CASSTGSYEQYF; d_gene: .; abundance: .; j_gene: TRBJ2-7; v_gene: TRBV27
CDR3nt: TGTGCCAGCAGCCCACGGGGACTAGCGGCCGATTATACCTACAATGAGCAGTTCTTC; CDR3aa: CASSPRGLAADYTYNEQFF; d_gene: TRBD2; abundance: .; j_gene: TRBJ2-1; v_gene: TRBV7-8
CDR3nt: TGTGCCAGCAGTTTATCAGTGGTCTATGGCTACACCTTC; CDR3aa: CASSLSVVYGYTF; d_gene: .; abundance: .; j_gene: TRBJ1-2; v_gene: TRBV28
CDR3nt: TGTGCCAGCAGTTCTACCGGGGACTATGGCTACACCTTC; CDR3aa: CASSSTGDYGYTF; d_gene: .; abundance: .; j_gene: TRBJ1-2; v_gene: TRBV6-6
CDR3nt: TGTGCCAGCAGACGAGGACAGGGCCGATTCTACGAGCAGTACTTC; CDR3aa: CASRRGQGRFYEQYF; d_gene: TRBD1; abundance: .; j_gene: TRBJ2-7; v_gene: TRBV6-4
CDR3nt: TGTGCCTGGAGTGTGTGGCAGAACAGCTATGGCTACACCTTC; CDR3aa: CAWSVWQNSYGYTF; d_gene: .; abundance: .; j_gene: TRBJ1-2; v_gene: TRBV30
CDR3nt: TGCAGCGTCTCGACACCATCCTCCTACGAGCAGTACTTC; CDR3aa: CSVSTPSSYEQYF; d_gene: .; abundance: .; j_gene: TRBJ2-7; v_gene: TRBV29-1
CDR3nt: TGCAGTACCCGACAGGGAAACACTGAAGCTTTCTTT; CDR3aa: CSTRQGNTEAFF; d_gene: TRBD1; abundance: .; j_gene: TRBJ1-1; v_gene: TRBV29-1
CDR3nt: TGTGCCAGCAGTTTACGAGGAAGGGAGGCTTTCTTT; CDR3aa: CASSLRGREAFF; d_gene: .; abundance: .; j_gene: TRBJ1-1; v_gene: TRBV28
CDR3nt: TGTGCGAGCAACGAGGGGGGGAGAAAAACAGATACGCAGTATTTT; CDR3aa: CASNEGGRKTDTQYF; d_gene: .; abundance: .; j_gene: TRBJ2-3; v_gene: TRBV5-4
CDR3nt: TGTGCCAGCAGCTTATTGGGGAGGGGGAACACTGAAGCTTTCTTT; CDR3aa: CASSLLGRGNTEAFF; d_gene: .; abundance: .; j_gene: TRBJ1-1; v_gene: TRBV7-8
CDR3nt: TGTGCCAGCAGCCCTGAACGGGTTAACACCGGGGAGCTGTTTTTT; CDR3aa: CASSPERVNTGELFF; d_gene: .; abundance: .; j_gene: TRBJ2-2; v_gene: TRBV5-5
CDR3nt: TGTGCCAGCAGTCGGGCCCAGCGGGGGCCCTCCTACAATGAGCAGTTCTTC; CDR3aa: CASSRAQRGPSYNEQFF; d_gene: TRBD2; abundance: .; j_gene: TRBJ2-1; v_gene: TRBV27
CDR3nt: TGTGCCAGCAGTGAATTGGGGAGCGGCTCCTACGAGCAGTACTTC; CDR3aa: CASSELGSGSYEQYF; d_gene: .; abundance: .; j_gene: TRBJ2-7; v_gene: TRBV25-1
CDR3nt: TGTGCCAGCAGCTCTTGGACTAGCGGGACGGGCGGGGAGCTGTTTTTT; CDR3aa: CASSSWTSGTGGELFF; d_gene: TRBD2; abundance: .; j_gene: TRBJ2-2; v_gene: TRBV7-2
CDR3nt: TGTGCCAGCAGTGGAAGGTGGGCTAGCGGGGTGCAAGAGACCCAGTACTTC; CDR3aa: CASSGRWASGVQETQYF; d_gene: TRBD2; abundance: .; j_gene: TRBJ2-5; v_gene: TRBV2
CDR3nt: TGTGCCAGCAGCCATGAGGTCGAGGGCCCTGACCTCCACTTT; CDR3aa: CASSHEVEGPDLHF; d_gene: .; abundance: .; j_gene: TRBJ1-6; v_gene: TRBV7-9
CDR3nt: TGCGCCAGCAGCCAATCCCCGGGGGTAACCTCGAACTATGGCTACACCTTC; CDR3aa: CASSQSPGVTSNYGYTF; d_gene: .; abundance: .; j_gene: TRBJ1-2; v_gene: TRBV4-3
CDR3nt: TGTGCTGGGGCCGGTGGGACTGAAGCTTTCTTT; CDR3aa: CAGAGGTEAFF; d_gene: .; abundance: .; j_gene: TRBJ1-1; v_gene: TRBV7-6
CDR3nt: TGTGCCAGCAGTCGGGACAGGGGTTCACCCCTCCACTTT; CDR3aa: CASSRDRGSPLHF; d_gene: TRBD1; abundance: .; j_gene: TRBJ1-6; v_gene: TRBV27
CDR3nt: TGTGCCACCAGAGGACAGGGGCGCACTGAAGCTTTCTTT; CDR3aa: CATRGQGRTEAFF; d_gene: TRBD1; abundance: .; j_gene: TRBJ1-1; v_gene: TRBV24-1
CDR3nt: TGTGCCAGCAGCCGAGAGGCGATCCGGAACACTGAAGCTTTCTTT; CDR3aa: CASSREAIRNTEAFF; d_gene: .; abundance: .; j_gene: TRBJ1-1; v_gene: TRBV9
CDR3nt: TGTGCCAGCAGCCAAACCCCAGGCGGAGGGGACCCTGGCTACACCTTC; CDR3aa: CASSQTPGGGDPGYTF; d_gene: .; abundance: .; j_gene: TRBJ1-2; v_gene: TRBV4-2
CDR3nt: TGTGCCAGCAGCTTAGGGCCGGGATCTGATGGAAACACCATATATTTT; CDR3aa: CASSLGPGSDGNTIYF; d_gene: .; abundance: .; j_gene: TRBJ1-3; v_gene: TRBV5-4
CDR3nt: TGTGCCAGCTCTGCGACAGGGTTGGCCAAAAACATTCAGTACTTC; CDR3aa: CASSATGLAKNIQYF; d_gene: TRBD1; abundance: .; j_gene: TRBJ2-4; v_gene: TRBV18
CDR3nt: TGTGCCAGCAGCTTAGATAGTAATGCTAACTATGGCTACACCTTC; CDR3aa: CASSLDSNANYGYTF; d_gene: .; abundance: .; j_gene: TRBJ1-2; v_gene: TRBV11-2
CDR3nt: TGTGCCAGTAGTATAGGACCACTGAGAGGGCGCTTTAGCAATCAGCCCCAGCATTTT; CDR3aa: CASSIGPLRGRFSNQPQHF; d_gene: .; abundance: .; j_gene: TRBJ1-5; v_gene: TRBV19
CDR3nt: TGCGCCAGCAGTCAAAACTTCCTTCTGGACAGGGGGGTACCCTACGAGCAGTACTTC; CDR3aa: CASSQNFLLDRGVPYEQYF; d_gene: TRBD1; abundance: .; j_gene: TRBJ2-7; v_gene: TRBV23-1
CDR3nt: TGTGCCAGCAGTTATGGGTCGGGTCAAGAGACCCAGTACTTC; CDR3aa: CASSYGSGQETQYF; d_gene: .; abundance: .; j_gene: TRBJ2-5; v_gene: TRBV7-8
CDR3nt: TGTGCCACCAGCAGAGATTCAGGCGGGGCAGGGCGAGGCTACACCTTC; CDR3aa: CATSRDSGGAGRGYTF; d_gene: .; abundance: once; j_gene: TRBJ1-2; v_gene: TRBV15
CDR3nt: TGTGCCAGCAGTTTGAGGGTATGGACTGAAGCTTTCTTT; CDR3aa: CASSLRVWTEAFF; d_gene: .; abundance: .; j_gene: TRBJ1-1; v_gene: TRBV12-3/TRBV12-4
CDR3nt: TGCGCCAGCAGTGAGGGTAATTCGCGCTACGAGCAGTACTTC; CDR3aa: CASSEGNSRYEQYF; d_gene: .; abundance: once; j_gene: TRBJ2-7; v_gene: TRBV10-1
CDR3nt: TGTGCCAGCAGTCCCGGAGGGCTACACGAGCAGTACTTC; CDR3aa: CASSPGGLHEQYF; d_gene: .; abundance: .; j_gene: TRBJ2-7; v_gene: TRBV5-4
CDR3nt: TGCGCCAGCAGCCAAGATTGGACAGGCACAGATACGCAGTATTTT; CDR3aa: CASSQDWTGTDTQYF; d_gene: .; abundance: .; j_gene: TRBJ2-3; v_gene: TRBV4-3
CDR3nt: TGCGCCAGCAGTCCGGGACAGGGGAGCACAGATACGCAGTATTTT; CDR3aa: CASSPGQGSTDTQYF; d_gene: TRBD1; abundance: .; j_gene: TRBJ2-3; v_gene: TRBV10-1
CDR3nt: TGCGCCACGGGACAGGGGGACTACGAGCAGTACTTC; CDR3aa: CATGQGDYEQYF; d_gene: TRBD1; abundance: .; j_gene: TRBJ2-7; v_gene: TRBV10-2
CDR3nt: TGTGCCAGCAGCAAATCAGGGGCCGAGTACGAGCAGTACTTC; CDR3aa: CASSKSGAEYEQYF; d_gene: .; abundance: .; j_gene: TRBJ2-7; v_gene: TRBV7-8
CDR3nt: TGTGCCAGCAGCAGCCAGGGACAGTACAATGAGCAGTTCTTC; CDR3aa: CASSSQGQYNEQFF; d_gene: TRBD1; abundance: .; j_gene: TRBJ2-1; v_gene: TRBV11-2
CDR3nt: TGTGCCAGCAGCTTAGCGAGCAACCCACCCCTCCACTTT; CDR3aa: CASSLASNPPLHF; d_gene: .; abundance: once; j_gene: TRBJ1-6; v_gene: TRBV7-9
CDR3nt: TGTGCCAGCAGGTACGACAGGGTTAATCGTCAGCCCCAGCATTTT; CDR3aa: CASRYDRVNRQPQHF; d_gene: TRBD1; abundance: .; j_gene: TRBJ1-5; v_gene: TRBV28
CDR3nt: TGCGCCAGCAGCCAGGGGGGTACTGCGGGAGTATCAGGGGAGCTGTTTTTT; CDR3aa: CASSQGGTAGVSGELFF; d_gene: TRBD2; abundance: .; j_gene: TRBJ2-2; v_gene: TRBV4-1
CDR3nt: TGTGCCAGCAAAATTGGGGCGGACTCCTACGAGCAGTACTTC; CDR3aa: CASKIGADSYEQYF; d_gene: .; abundance: few; j_gene: TRBJ2-7; v_gene: TRBV6-5
CDR3nt: TGCGCCAGCAGCGAGAACCCAGGAATCTCTGGAAACACCATATATTTT; CDR3aa: CASSENPGISGNTIYF; d_gene: .; abundance: .; j_gene: TRBJ1-3; v_gene: TRBV5-1
CDR3nt: TGCAGCGCCCCCAGAGGGTTTACAGACGGGGACAATGAGCAGTTCTTC; CDR3aa: CSAPRGFTDGDNEQFF; d_gene: .; abundance: .; j_gene: TRBJ2-1; v_gene: TRBV29-1
CDR3nt: TGTGCCAGCAGCGGGAGGGGTGGAAGGCCTCCAAATCAGCCCCAGCATTTT; CDR3aa: CASSGRGGRPPNQPQHF; d_gene: .; abundance: .; j_gene: TRBJ1-5; v_gene: TRBV9
CDR3nt: TGTGCCAGCAGCCCAAATCAGGCCCTGGGCAGCCAAGAGACCCAGTACTTC; CDR3aa: CASSPNQALGSQETQYF; d_gene: .; abundance: .; j_gene: TRBJ2-5; v_gene: TRBV7-8
CDR3nt: TGTGCCAGCAGCTCTACAGGGGAGGAGACCCAGTACTTC; CDR3aa: CASSSTGEETQYF; d_gene: TRBD1; abundance: .; j_gene: TRBJ2-5; v_gene: TRBV7-9